This T cell receptor (beta chain) was retrieved from a study of OX40 agonist ivuxolimab in advanced cancers. Across the whole study: Of the patients, three showed partial responses, one with hepatocellular carcinoma and two with cutaneous melanoma.

Study observations and caveats: Within 6 weeks, CD4+ and CD8+ blood T cells expanded clonally at 0.1 to 3.0 mg/kg. Partly responding patients at 0.1-3.0 mg/kg showed some of the smallest clonal expansion.

The CDR3 has 13 residues. The germline CDR1 and CDR2 sequences are MNHNS and SASEGT. The V gene lost 1 base and the J gene lost 2 bases, with 5 bases spanning the gap. Profiled with immunoSEQ multiplex PCR; TCRdb holds only in-frame clones, not every one. The data hold about 45,000 clones, with more than 70% observed a single time. On this clone itself: What it binds is unknown.

The sample was CD4+ or CD8+ T cells sorted from blood, taken in a trial of the OX40 agonist ivuxolimab. V usage is TRBV6-1 and J usage is TRBJ1-2; no reliable D call. The source of this sequence is an adult with an advanced solid tumor such as melanoma, head and neck, liver or kidney cancer. The CDR3, as DNA: TGTGCCAGCAGTGAAGACAAGAACTATGGCTACACCTTC. Translating gives CASSEDKNYGYTF.